This T cell receptor (beta chain) was found in a study of cytomegalovirus exposure and HLA in healthy donors. Study-wide background: There were 350 to 450 genotyped donors. Of these, roughly 84% fell in the genetic ancestry cluster associated with self-reported Caucasian donors.

Primers for the PCR totalled 60 Vbeta and 13 Jbeta. Here immunoSEQ multiplex PCR was the method, and the copy in TCRdb shows in-frame clones only, minus some. The sample includes approximately 200,000 clones, just under 80% seen only once; the top ten take around 6.1%. This clone was detected once. The antigen remains undetermined. General study results and limits: Versus the roughly 700-donor mean, an Asian-associated ancestry cluster reportedly showed fewer N-insertions in a later analysis. Data from an earlier analysis indicated that most TCR beta V segments were productive either about 87% or about 30% of the time.

V was pared by 4 bases and J by 1 base, with 8 bases between. The germline gives CDR1 SGHNT, CDR2 YYREEE (reference sequence). The CDR3 extends over 13 amino acids. This receptor was taken from a young woman in good health and CMV-seropositive. This chain links TRBV5-4 with TRBJ1-1, with D possibly TRBD1 on 5 matching bases. The material sequenced was PBMCs. CDR3 sequence: CASSDQGNTEAFF. The CDR3 nucleotides are TGTGCCAGCAGCGATCAGGGGAACACTGAAGCTTTCTTT. Full variable domain (outside the CDR3, taken from reference TRBV5-4 and TRBJ1-1): ETGVTQSPTHLIKTRGQQVTLRCSSQSGHNTVSWYQQALGQGPQFIFQYYREEENGRGNFPPRFSGLQFPNYSSELNVNALELDDSALYLCASSDQGNTEAFFGQGTRLTVV.